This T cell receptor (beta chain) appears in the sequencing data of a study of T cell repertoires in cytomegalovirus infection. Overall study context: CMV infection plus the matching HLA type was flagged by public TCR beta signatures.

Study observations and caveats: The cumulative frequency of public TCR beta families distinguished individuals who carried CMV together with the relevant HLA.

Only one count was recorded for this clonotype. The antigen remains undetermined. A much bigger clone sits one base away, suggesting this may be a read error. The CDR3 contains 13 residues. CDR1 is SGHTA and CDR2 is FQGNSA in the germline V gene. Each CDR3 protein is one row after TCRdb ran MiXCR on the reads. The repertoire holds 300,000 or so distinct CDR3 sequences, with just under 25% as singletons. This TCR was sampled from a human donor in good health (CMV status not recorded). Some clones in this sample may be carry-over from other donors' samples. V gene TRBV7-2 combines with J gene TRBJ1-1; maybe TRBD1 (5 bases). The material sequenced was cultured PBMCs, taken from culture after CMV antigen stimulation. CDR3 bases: TGTGCCAGCAGCTTAGACAGGAACACTGAAGCTCTCTTT. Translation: CASSLDRNTEALF.